Below are 19 T cell receptor beta chains sequenced from a single sample in a study of OX40 agonist ivuxolimab in advanced cancers. Assay used: immunoSEQ multiplex PCR; TCRdb lists only in-frame clones, some missing. This sample has around 20,000 clones, with roughly 84% found just once. Sequenced here: CD4+ or CD8+ T cells sorted from blood, sampled in a trial of the OX40 agonist ivuxolimab. These TCRs come from an adult with an advanced solid tumor such as melanoma, head and neck, liver or kidney cancer.

This clone has just one count. The V and J genes are TRBV7-9 and TRBJ2-1; D ambiguous. V lost 5 bases, J lost 10 bases, and 12 bases lay in between. CDR3 length: 12 amino acids. Germline V gene data show CDR1 as SEHNR and CDR2 as FQNEAQ (reference sequence). The CDR3 region is CASSPPTWEQFF. The CDR3, as DNA: TGTGCCAGCAGCCCCCCGACCTGGGAGCAGTTCTTC.

The chain uses TRBV30 and TRBJ2-7, with 7 bases matching TRBD1. This CDR3 contains 13 residues. Germline V lookup: CDR1 GTSNPN, CDR2 SVGIG (reference sequence). Unmatched junction bases numbered 1, after V lost 2 bases and J lost 0 bases. The CDR3 DNA reads TGTGCCTGGAGTACAGGGGTCTCCTACGAGCAGTACTTC. It is translated as CAWSTGVSYEQYF.

The chain is built from TRBV5-1 and TRBJ2-3, with TRBD2 matching over 9 bases. J gave up 2 bases and V 4 bases, and 5 bases lay outside the gene matches. CDR1 and CDR2 (germline): SGHRS, YFSETQ. This CDR3 has 15 residues. This CDR3 reads CASSQRLADTDTQYF. The CDR3 nucleotides read TGCGCCAGCAGCCAAAGACTAGCGGACACAGATACGCAGTATTTT.

The chain carries TRBV5-1 and TRBJ2-1; D is unresolved. CDR3 size: 13 residues. Germline V gene lookup returns CDR1 SGHRS and CDR2 YFSETQ. V lost 9 bases to trimming and J lost 1 base, with 11 bases between them. CDR3 protein: CATRDTSYNEQFF. DNA of the CDR3: TGCGCCACCAGAGACACTTCCTACAATGAGCAGTTCTTC.

The chain carries TRBV4-2 and TRBJ2-3, with D possibly being TRBD2 (5 bases). V was shortened by 0 bases and J by 2 bases, with 15 bases between the two germline ends. The V gene's germline CDR1 is LGHNA and CDR2 YNFKEQ. The CDR3 contains 17 residues. The CDR3 DNA reads TGTGCCAGCAGCCAAGATTGGACTGGATTAAACACAGATACGCAGTATTTT. This gives the protein CASSQDWTGLNTDTQYF.

The V call is TRBV5-1, the J call TRBJ2-7; TRBD2 matches at 9 bases. The CDR3 runs to 15 residues. Germline values: CDR1 SGHRS, CDR2 YFSETQ. Trimming removed 1 base from V and 5 bases from J; junction bases left unmatched: 7. As DNA, the CDR3 is TGCGCCAGCAGCTTGTCAGCGGGAGGTGCCCACGAGCAGTACTTC. It translates to CASSLSAGGAHEQYF.

The chain combines TRBV6-4 with TRBJ2-3; D not certain. Germline CDR1 reads MRHNA; CDR2 reads SNTAGT. Between the trimmed V and J ends, which lost 2 bases and 0 bases, there was a span of 6 bases. This CDR3 spans 14 amino acids. The CDR3 spells CASSDGDSTDTQYF. The CDR3 nucleotides are TGTGCCAGCAGTGACGGGGATAGCACAGATACGCAGTATTTT.

The chain couples TRBV9 to TRBJ1-1; 9 bases match TRBD1. V shed 4 bases, J shed 6 bases, and the junction held 13 bases outside the gene matches. CDR1 and CDR2 (germline): SGDLS, YYNGEE. This CDR3 has 16 residues. CDR3 sequence reads: CASSPDPGTGIAEAFF. Here the CDR3 DNA reads TGTGCCAGCAGCCCAGATCCCGGGACAGGGATCGCTGAAGCTTTCTTT.

The chain uses TRBV28 and TRBJ2-2; no reliable D call. Germline loops: CDR1 MDHEN, CDR2 SYDVKM. V dropped 5 bases and J dropped 0 bases, with 10 bases sitting between them. CDR3 length: 15 amino acids. CDR3 bases: TGTGCCAGCAGTCCCGATTACTCGAACACCGGGGAGCTGTTTTTT. It yields the protein CASSPDYSNTGELFF.

This clone was counted between two and nine times. The V call is TRBV30, the J call TRBJ2-2; no reliable D call. Trimming pared 0 bases from V and 6 bases from J, leaving 5 bases between. Germline V lookup: CDR1 GTSNPN, CDR2 SVGIG (reference sequence). The length of the CDR3 is 12 residues. CDR3 DNA sequence: TGTGCCTGGAGTGTACGGTCCGGGGAGCTGTTTTTT. Encoded protein: CAWSVRSGELFF. The full variable domain, its missing parts supplied by reference TRBV30 and TRBJ2-2, is SQTIHQWPATLVQPVGSPLSLECTVEGTSNPNLYWYRQAAGRGLQLLFYSVGIGQISSEVPQNLSASRPQDRQFILSSKKLLLSDSGFYLCAWSVRSGELFFGEGSRLTVL.

The V and J genes are TRBV5-5 and TRBJ2-7; possibly TRBD1 or TRBD2 for D (5 bases each). Per germline, CDR1 SGHKS and CDR2 YYEKEE (reference sequence). The CDR3 contains 15 residues. V lost 4 bases and J 3 bases, leaving 17 bases between the germline ends. The CDR3 loop reads CASSPPGPLIYEQYF. CDR3 nucleotide sequence: TGTGCCAGCAGCCCGCCGGGACCCCTCATCTACGAGCAGTACTTC.

The chain joins TRBV21-1 to TRBJ2-2; TRBD1 is the table's D call, not checked against the DNA. TRBV21-1 is described as a pseudogene. The CDR3 spans 15 residues. The CDR3 protein is CASSKRDRGAGELFF. As DNA, the CDR3 is TGTGCCAGCAGCAAAAGGGACAGGGGGGCCGGGGAGCTGTTTTTT.

The chain employs TRBV29-1 and TRBJ2-7; a weak D match, TRBD1 (8 bases). The V and J ends lost 3 bases and 6 bases respectively, with 24 bases between them. The CDR3 sequence is 16 residues long. Germline V gene data show CDR1 as SQVTM and CDR2 as ANQGSEA. CDR3 nucleotides: TGCAGCGTTGAGCGTAGGGGACAGGCGGGGGTCGGCGAGCAGTACTTC. Amino acid sequence: CSVERRGQAGVGEQYF.

This chain links TRBV2 with TRBJ1-3, with unresolved D. The length of the CDR3 is 16 residues. In germline, CDR1 is SNHLY, CDR2 FYNNEI. The V end lost 4 bases, the J end lost 0 bases, and 13 bases lay between the germline ends. The CDR3: CASSVSGTISGNTIYF. In DNA, the CDR3 is TGTGCCAGCAGTGTCTCGGGCACAATCTCTGGAAACACCATATATTTT.

The genes are TRBV7-2 and TRBJ2-1; D is undetermined. The germline V gene has CDR1 SGHTA and CDR2 FQGNSA. Between the trimmed V and J ends, which lost 8 bases and 4 bases, there was a span of 12 bases. The CDR3 runs 13 residues. Here the CDR3 DNA reads TGTGCCAGCCGGGCTCCCCTTTACAATGAGCAGTTCTTC. Protein product: CASRAPLYNEQFF.

The chain links TRBV5-1 to TRBJ2-3; D is perhaps TRBD2 (6 bases). Germline CDR1 and CDR2: SGHRS and YFSETQ. V gave up 4 bases and J gave up 4 bases, with 19 bases separating them. There are 16 residues in the CDR3. CDR3 bases: TGCGCCAGCAGCAACGGACTGGGGAGGACGGCAGATACGCAGTATTTT. Its translation is CASSNGLGRTADTQYF.

The chain recombines TRBV7-9 with TRBJ1-4; TRBD1 agrees at 7 bases. CDR1 and CDR2 from the germline V gene are SEHNR and FQNEAQ (reference sequence). The CDR3 extends over 16 amino acids. The junction had 4 bases not matched to a gene; V was cut back by 1 base and J by 2 bases. The CDR3 protein is CASSLEGGQTNEKLFF. The CDR3 DNA is TGTGCCAGCAGCTTAGAAGGGGGACAGACTAATGAAAAACTGTTTTTT.

The chain links TRBV7-9 to TRBJ2-2; D possibly corresponds to TRBD1 (6 bases). The CDR3 is 18 amino acids. The germline V and J ends were trimmed by 1 base and 1 base, with 16 bases remaining between them. Germline lookup yields CDR1 SEHNR and CDR2 FQNEAQ (reference sequence). The CDR3 bases are TGTGCCAGCAGCTTAGGGGGGCCCGCCCCAGGGAACACCGGGGAGCTGTTTTTT. It yields the protein CASSLGGPAPGNTGELFF. The whole variable domain, filled in from reference TRBV7-9 and TRBJ2-2, reads DTGVSQNPRHKITKRGQNVTFRCDPISEHNRLYWYRQTLGQGPEFLTYFQNEAQLEKSRLLSDRFSAERPKGSFSTLEIQRTEQGDSAMYLCASSLGGPAPGNTGELFFGEGSRLTVL.

This sequence joins TRBV9 and TRBJ2-1; 7 bases line up with TRBD2. The CDR3 totals 16 residues. J gave up 4 bases and V 3 bases, and 10 bases lay outside the gene matches. Germline V gene lookup returns CDR1 SGDLS and CDR2 YYNGEE. The CDR3 bases are TGTGCCAGCAGCGAACACTCCACGGGAGGTTACAATGAGCAGTTCTTC. This translates into CASSEHSTGGYNEQFF.